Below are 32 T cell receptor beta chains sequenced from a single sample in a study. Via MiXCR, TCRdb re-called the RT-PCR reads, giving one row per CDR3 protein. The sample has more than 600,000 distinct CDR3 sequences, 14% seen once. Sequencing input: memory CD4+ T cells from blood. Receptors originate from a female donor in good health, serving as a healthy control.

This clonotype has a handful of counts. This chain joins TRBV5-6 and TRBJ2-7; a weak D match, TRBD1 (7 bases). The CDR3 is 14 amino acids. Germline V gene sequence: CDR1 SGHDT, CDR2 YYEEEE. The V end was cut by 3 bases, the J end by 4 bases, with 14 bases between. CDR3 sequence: CASSWRQGLYEQYF. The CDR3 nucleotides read TGTGCCAGCAGCTGGAGACAGGGACTTTACGAGCAGTACTTC.

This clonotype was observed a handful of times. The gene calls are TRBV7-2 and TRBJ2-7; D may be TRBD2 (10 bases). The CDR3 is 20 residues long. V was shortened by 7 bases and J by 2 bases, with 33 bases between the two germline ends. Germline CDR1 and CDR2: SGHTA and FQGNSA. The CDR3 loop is CASILPPGQGTSGIPYEQYF. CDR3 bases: TGTGCCAGCATCCTGCCGCCGGGACAGGGAACTAGCGGGATCCCCTACGAGCAGTACTTC.

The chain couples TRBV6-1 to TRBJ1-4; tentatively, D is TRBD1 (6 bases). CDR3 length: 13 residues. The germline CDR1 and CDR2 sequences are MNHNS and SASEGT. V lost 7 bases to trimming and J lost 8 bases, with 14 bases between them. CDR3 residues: CASNQGGWEKLFF. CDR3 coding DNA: TGTGCCAGCAACCAAGGGGGTTGGGAAAAACTGTTTTTT.

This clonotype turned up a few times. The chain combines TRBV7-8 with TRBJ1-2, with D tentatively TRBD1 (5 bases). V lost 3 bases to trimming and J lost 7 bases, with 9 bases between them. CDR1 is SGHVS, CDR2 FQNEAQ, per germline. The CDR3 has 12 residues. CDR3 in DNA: TGTGCCAGCAGCTTCGCTCAGGGTGGCTACACCTTC. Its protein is CASSFAQGGYTF.

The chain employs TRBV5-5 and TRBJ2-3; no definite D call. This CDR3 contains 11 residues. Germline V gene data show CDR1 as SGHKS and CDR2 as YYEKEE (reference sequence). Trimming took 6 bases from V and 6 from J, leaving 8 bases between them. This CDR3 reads CASTHGDTQYF. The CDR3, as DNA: TGTGCCAGCACCCACGGGGATACGCAGTATTTT.

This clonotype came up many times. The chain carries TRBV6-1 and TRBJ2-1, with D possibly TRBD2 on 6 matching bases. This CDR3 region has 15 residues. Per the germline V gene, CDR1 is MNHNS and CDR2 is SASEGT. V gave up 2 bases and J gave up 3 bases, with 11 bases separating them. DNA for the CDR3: TGTGCCAGCAGTGAACAGGGCGGGGTCTACAATGAGCAGTTCTTC. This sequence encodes CASSEQGGVYNEQFF.

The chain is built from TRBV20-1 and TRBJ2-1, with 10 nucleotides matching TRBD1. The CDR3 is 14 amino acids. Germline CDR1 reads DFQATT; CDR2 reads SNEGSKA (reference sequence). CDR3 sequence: CSRPLRQGADEQFF. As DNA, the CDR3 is TGCAGCCGCCCCCTTCGACAGGGGGCGGATGAGCAGTTCTTC.

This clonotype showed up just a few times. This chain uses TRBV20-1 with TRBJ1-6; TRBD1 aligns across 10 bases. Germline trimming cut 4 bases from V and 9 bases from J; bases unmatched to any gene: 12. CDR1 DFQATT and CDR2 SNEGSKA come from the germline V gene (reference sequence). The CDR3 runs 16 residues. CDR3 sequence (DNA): TGCAGTGCTACTACCGGGACAGGGGTGGACGTTTCACCCCTCCACTTT. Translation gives CSATTGTGVDVSPLHF.

The CDR3 is CASSLGGIVDEQFF. CDR3 DNA sequence: TGCGCCAGCAGCTTGGGCGGGATTGTTGATGAGCAGTTCTTC. This chain links TRBV5-1 with TRBJ2-1, with D possibly being TRBD2 (6 bases). CDR1 is SGHRS and CDR2 is YFSETQ in the germline V gene. V lost 0 bases to trimming and J lost 8 bases, with 12 bases between them. This CDR3 has 14 residues.

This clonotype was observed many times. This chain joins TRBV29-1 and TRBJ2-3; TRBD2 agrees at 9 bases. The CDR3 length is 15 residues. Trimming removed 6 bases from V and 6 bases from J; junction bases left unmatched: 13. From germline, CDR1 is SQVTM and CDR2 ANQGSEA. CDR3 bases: TGCAGCGTCGACGGGGTAGCGGGAGTTCCCGATACGCAGTATTTT. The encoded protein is CSVDGVAGVPDTQYF.

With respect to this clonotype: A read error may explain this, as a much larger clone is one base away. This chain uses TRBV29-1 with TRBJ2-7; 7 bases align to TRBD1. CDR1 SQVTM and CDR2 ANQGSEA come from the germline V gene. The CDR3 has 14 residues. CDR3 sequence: CSVPIVGGSDEQNF. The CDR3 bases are TGCAGCGTCCCTATCGTAGGGGGCTCGGACGAGCAGAACTTC.

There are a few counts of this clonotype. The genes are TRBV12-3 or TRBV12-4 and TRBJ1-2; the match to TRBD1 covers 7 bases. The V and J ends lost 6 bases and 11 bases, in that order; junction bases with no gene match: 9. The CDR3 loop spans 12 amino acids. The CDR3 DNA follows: TGTGCCAGCAGCCCTCAGGGACAGATATACACCTTC. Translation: CASSPQGQIYTF.

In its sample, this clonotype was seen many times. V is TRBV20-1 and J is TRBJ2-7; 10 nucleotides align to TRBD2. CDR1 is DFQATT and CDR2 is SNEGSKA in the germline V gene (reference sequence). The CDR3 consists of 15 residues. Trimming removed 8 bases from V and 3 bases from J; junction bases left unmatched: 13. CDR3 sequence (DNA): TGCAGTCCCCAACCCCAGCGGGGGGGGGGCTACGAGCAGTACTTC. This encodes CSPQPQRGGGYEQYF.

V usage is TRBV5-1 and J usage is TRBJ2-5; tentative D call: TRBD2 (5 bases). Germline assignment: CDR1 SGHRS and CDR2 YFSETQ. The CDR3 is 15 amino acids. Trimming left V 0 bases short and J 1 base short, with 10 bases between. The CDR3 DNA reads TGCGCCAGCAGCTTGGGCGGAGGTCCCCAAGAGACCCAGTACTTC. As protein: CASSLGGGPQETQYF.

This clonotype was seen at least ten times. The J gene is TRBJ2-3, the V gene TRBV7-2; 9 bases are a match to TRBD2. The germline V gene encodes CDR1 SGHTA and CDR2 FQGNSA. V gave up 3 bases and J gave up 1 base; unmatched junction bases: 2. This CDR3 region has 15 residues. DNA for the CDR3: TGTGCCAGCAGCTTGAGACTAGCGGGCACAGATACGCAGTATTTT. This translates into CASSLRLAGTDTQYF.

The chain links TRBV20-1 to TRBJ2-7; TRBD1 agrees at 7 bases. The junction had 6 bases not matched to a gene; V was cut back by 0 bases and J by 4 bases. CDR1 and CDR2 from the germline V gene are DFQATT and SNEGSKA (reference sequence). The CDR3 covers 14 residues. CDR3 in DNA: TGCAGTGCTAGAGAGAGGGGGCGTCTGTACGAGCAGTACTTC. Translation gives CSARERGRLYEQYF.

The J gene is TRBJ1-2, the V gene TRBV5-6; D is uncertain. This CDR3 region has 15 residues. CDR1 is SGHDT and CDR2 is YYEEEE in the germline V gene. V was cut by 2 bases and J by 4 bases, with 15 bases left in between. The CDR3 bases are TGTGCCAGCAGCTTACGGACCGCCTTTATCTATGGCTACACCTTC. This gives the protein CASSLRTAFIYGYTF. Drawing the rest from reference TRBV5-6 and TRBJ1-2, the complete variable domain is DAGVTQSPTHLIKTRGQQVTLRCSPKSGHDTVSWYQQALGQGPQFIFQYYEEEERQRGNFPDRFSGHQFPNYSSELNVNALLLGDSALYLCASSLRTAFIYGYTFGSGTRLTVV.

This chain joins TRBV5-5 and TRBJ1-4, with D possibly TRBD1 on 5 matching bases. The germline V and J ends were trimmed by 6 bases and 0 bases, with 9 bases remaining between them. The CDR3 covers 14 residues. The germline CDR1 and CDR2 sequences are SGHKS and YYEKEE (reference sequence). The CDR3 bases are TGTGCCAGCAAGACAGACACAACTAATGAAAAACTGTTTTTT. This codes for CASKTDTTNEKLFF.

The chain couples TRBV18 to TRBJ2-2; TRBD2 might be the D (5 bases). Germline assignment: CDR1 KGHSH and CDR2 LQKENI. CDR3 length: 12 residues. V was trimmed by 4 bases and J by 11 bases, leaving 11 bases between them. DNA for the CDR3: TGTGCCAGCTCACTAGAAGAGGGAGAGCTGTTTTTT. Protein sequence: CASSLEEGELFF. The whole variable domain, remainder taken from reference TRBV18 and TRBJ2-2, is NAGVMQNPRHLVRRRGQEARLRCSPMKGHSHVYWYRQLPEEGLKFMVYLQKENIIDESGMPKERFSAEFPKEGPSILRIQQVVRGDSAAYFCASSLEEGELFFGEGSRLTVL.

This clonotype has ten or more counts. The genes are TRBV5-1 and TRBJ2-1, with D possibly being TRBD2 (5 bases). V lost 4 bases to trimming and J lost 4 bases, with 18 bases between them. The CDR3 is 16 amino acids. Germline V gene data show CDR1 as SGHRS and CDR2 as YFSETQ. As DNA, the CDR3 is TGCGCCAGCAGCCCAAGGGAGACAACAGATTACAATGAGCAGTTCTTC. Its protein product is CASSPRETTDYNEQFF.

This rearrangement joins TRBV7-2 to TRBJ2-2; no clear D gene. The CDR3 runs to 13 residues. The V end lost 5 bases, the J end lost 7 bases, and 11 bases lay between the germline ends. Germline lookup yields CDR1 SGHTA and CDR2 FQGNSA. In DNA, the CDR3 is TGTGCCAGCAGCCGACTCCGAGGCGGGGAGCTGTTTTTT. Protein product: CASSRLRGGELFF.

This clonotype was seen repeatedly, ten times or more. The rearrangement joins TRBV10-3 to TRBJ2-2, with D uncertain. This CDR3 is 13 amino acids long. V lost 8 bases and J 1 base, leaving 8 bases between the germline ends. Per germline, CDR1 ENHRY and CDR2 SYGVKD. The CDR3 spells CAILWENTGELFF. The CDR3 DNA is TGTGCCATCTTGTGGGAGAACACCGGGGAGCTGTTTTTT.

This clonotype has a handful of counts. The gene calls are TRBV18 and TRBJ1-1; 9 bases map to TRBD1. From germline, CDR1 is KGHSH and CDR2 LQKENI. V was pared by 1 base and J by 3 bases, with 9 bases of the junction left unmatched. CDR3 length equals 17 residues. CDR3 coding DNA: TGTGCCAGCTCACCACGCCCCAACAGGGGGCCAGACACTGAAGCTTTCTTT. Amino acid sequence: CASSPRPNRGPDTEAFF.

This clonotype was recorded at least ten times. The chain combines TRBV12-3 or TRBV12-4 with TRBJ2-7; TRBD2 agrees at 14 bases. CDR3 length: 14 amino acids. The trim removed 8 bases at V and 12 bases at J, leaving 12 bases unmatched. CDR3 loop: CASGSGTSGRGRYF. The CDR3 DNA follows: TGTGCCAGCGGCTCCGGGACTAGCGGGAGAGGGCGGTACTTC.

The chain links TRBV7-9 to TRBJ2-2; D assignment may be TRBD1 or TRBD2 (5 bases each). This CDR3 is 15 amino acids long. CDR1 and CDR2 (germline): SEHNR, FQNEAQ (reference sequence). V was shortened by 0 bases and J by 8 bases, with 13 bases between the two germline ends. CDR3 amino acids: CASSLAGTPAGELFF. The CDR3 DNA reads TGTGCCAGCAGCTTAGCCGGGACGCCGGCTGGGGAGCTGTTTTTT.

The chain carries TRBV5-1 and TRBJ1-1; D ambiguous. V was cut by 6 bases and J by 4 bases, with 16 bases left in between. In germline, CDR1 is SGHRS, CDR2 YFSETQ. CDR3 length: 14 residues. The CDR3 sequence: CASKGMPGSTEAFF. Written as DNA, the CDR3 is TGCGCCAGCAAAGGGATGCCGGGAAGCACTGAAGCTTTCTTT.

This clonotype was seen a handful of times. In DNA, the CDR3 is TGCGCCAGCAGCCTTCTAGCCCTCCGGGAGACCCAGTACTTC. The encoded protein is CASSLLALRETQYF. The V and J genes are TRBV5-1 and TRBJ2-5; the D gene is possibly TRBD2 (5 bases). The CDR3 is made up of 14 amino acids. Trimming removed 4 bases at V and 5 bases at J, with 15 bases between. Germline CDR1 and CDR2: SGHRS and YFSETQ.

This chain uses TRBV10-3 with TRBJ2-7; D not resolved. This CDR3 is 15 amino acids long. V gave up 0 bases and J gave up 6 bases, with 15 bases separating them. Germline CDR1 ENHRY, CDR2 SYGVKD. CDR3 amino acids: CAISESTGMEGEQYF. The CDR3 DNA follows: TGTGCCATCAGTGAGTCGACGGGTATGGAAGGCGAGCAGTACTTC.

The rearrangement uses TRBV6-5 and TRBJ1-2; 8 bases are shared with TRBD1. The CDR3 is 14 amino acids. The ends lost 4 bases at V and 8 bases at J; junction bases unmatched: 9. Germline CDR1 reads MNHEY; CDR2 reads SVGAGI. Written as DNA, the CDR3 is TGTGCCAGCAGTTCTATAGACAGGGGTCAAGGCTACACCTTC. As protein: CASSSIDRGQGYTF.

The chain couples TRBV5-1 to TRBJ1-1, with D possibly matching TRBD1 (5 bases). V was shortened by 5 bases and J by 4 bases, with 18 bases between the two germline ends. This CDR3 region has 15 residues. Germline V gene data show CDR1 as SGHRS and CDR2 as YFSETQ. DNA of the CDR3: TGCGCCAGCAGTTCTATCGGGGGACTCGGCACTGAAGCTTTCTTT. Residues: CASSSIGGLGTEAFF.

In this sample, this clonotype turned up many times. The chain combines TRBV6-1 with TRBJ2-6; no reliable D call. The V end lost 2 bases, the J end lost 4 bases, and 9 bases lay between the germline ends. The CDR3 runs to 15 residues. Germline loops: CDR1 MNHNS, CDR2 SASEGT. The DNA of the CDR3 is TGTGCCAGCAGTGAAATGGTGGCCGGGGCCAACGTCCTGACTTTC. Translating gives CASSEMVAGANVLTF.

The CDR3 loop reads CASSWDLNSPLHF. The CDR3 DNA reads as TGTGCCAGCAGTTGGGACCTCAATTCACCCCTCCACTTT. V usage is TRBV6-2 or TRBV6-3 and J usage is TRBJ1-6; a possible D gene is TRBD1 (5 bases). With 4 bases removed from V and 7 bases from J, the gap between germline ends came to 8 bases. The V gene's germline CDR1 is MNHEY and CDR2 SVGEGT. The CDR3 consists of 13 residues.